Below are 6 T cell receptor beta chains sequenced from a single sample in a study of PD-1 blockade in classical Hodgkin lymphoma. Clones were sequenced by immunoSEQ multiplex PCR, and TCRdb holds only the in-frame ones, with some missing. The data show 100,000 to 120,000 clones, roughly nine tenths seen once. There was relapse after autologous stem cell transplantation in every patient, and there was variation in brentuximab vedotin exposure. The source was peripheral blood mononuclear cells (PBMCs), collected before the second cycle of nivolumab. These receptors were taken from a human donor with classical Hodgkin lymphoma.

The V gene is TRBV6-1, the J gene TRBJ1-1; 7 bases fit TRBD1. V trimming: 6 bases; J trimming: 1 base; junction bases outside the gene matches: 5. The CDR3 runs 14 residues. The V gene's germline CDR1 is MNHNS and CDR2 SASEGT. The CDR3: CASRLGTANTEAFF. In nucleotides, the CDR3 is TGTGCCAGCAGACTTGGGACAGCGAACACTGAAGCTTTCTTT.

V is TRBV19 and J is TRBJ2-1, with D maybe TRBD1 (5 bases). The CDR3 spans 13 residues. V was shortened by 6 bases and J by 9 bases, with 15 bases between the two germline ends. Germline V gene data show CDR1 as LNHDA and CDR2 as SQIVND (reference sequence). The CDR3 nucleotides read TGTGCCAGTAGCGGCACTGGGGCGATTGAGCAGTTCTTC. Its protein is CASSGTGAIEQFF.

The table lists this clone with a count of one. This chain links TRBV6-5 with TRBJ2-7; 8 bases align to TRBD1. The V segment lost 2 bases and the J segment 2 bases; nucleotides outside the gene matches: 2. The CDR3 covers 14 residues. Looked up from germline, CDR1 is MNHEY and CDR2 is SVGAGI. CDR3 sequence: CASSYRRGPYEQYF. DNA for the CDR3: TGTGCCAGCAGTTACCGCAGGGGGCCCTACGAGCAGTACTTC.

The rearrangement uses TRBV15 and TRBJ1-1, with D hard to call. The V gene's germline CDR1 is LNHNV and CDR2 YYDKDF (reference sequence). CDR3 length: 15 amino acids. The V and J ends lost 0 bases and 0 bases respectively, with 8 bases between them. The CDR3 sequence: CATSREEALNTEAFF. Written as DNA, the CDR3 is TGTGCCACCAGCAGAGAGGAGGCTTTGAACACTGAAGCTTTCTTT.

The rearrangement uses TRBV28 and TRBJ2-7; 12 bases fit TRBD2. Germline values: CDR1 MDHEN, CDR2 SYDVKM. Trimming cost V 0 bases and J 2 bases; bases outside gene matches: 5. This CDR3 comprises 17 residues. The CDR3, as DNA: TGTGCCAGCAGTTTATGGGATCTAGCGGGAGGGCCCTACGAGCAGTACTTC. It encodes CASSLWDLAGGPYEQYF. Combining the CDR3 with reference TRBV28 and TRBJ2-7 gives the whole variable domain DVKVTQSSRYLVKRTGEKVFLECVQDMDHENMFWYRQDPGLGLRLIYFSYDVKMKEKGDIPEGYSVSREKKERFSLILESASTNQTSMYLCASSLWDLAGGPYEQYFGPGTRLTVT.

The DNA for the CDR3 is TGTGCCAGCAGTGAACTGGCTCAGGCTAGCAATCAGCCCCAGCATTTT. As protein: CASSELAQASNQPQHF. The chain links TRBV6-1 to TRBJ1-5, with D uncertain. V shed 2 bases and J shed 0 bases, with 11 bases lying between them. The CDR3 totals 16 residues. CDR1 and CDR2 from the germline V gene are MNHNS and SASEGT.